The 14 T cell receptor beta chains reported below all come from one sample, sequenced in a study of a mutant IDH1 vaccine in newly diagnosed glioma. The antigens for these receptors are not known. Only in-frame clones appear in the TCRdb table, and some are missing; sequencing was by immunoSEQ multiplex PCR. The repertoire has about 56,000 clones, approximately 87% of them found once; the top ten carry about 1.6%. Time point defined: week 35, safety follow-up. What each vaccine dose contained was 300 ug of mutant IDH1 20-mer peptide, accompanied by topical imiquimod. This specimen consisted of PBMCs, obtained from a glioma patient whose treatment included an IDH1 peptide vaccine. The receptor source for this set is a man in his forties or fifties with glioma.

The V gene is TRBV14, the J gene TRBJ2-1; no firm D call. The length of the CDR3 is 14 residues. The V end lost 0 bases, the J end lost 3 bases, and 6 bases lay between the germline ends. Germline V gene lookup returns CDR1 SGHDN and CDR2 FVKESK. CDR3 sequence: CASSQDRLYNEQFF. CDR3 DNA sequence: TGTGCCAGCAGCCAAGACAGACTCTACAATGAGCAGTTCTTC.

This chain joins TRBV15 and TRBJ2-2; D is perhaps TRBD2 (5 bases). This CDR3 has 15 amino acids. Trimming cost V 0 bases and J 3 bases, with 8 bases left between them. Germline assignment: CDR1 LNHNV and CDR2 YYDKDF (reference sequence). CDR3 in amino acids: CATSRDQRYTGELFF. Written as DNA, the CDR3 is TGTGCCACCAGCAGAGATCAGCGGTACACCGGGGAGCTGTTTTTT. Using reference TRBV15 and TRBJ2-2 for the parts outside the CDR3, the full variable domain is DAMVIQNPRYQVTQFGKPVTLSCSQTLNHNVMYWYQQKSSQAPKLLFHYYDKDFNNEADTPDNFQSRRPNTSFCFLDIRSPGLGDTAMYLCATSRDQRYTGELFFGEGSRLTVL.

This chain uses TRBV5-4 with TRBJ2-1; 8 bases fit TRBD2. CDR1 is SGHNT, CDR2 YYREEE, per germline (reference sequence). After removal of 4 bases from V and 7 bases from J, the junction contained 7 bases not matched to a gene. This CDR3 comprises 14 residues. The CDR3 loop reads CASSSPSGPNEQFF. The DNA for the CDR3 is TGTGCCAGCAGCAGTCCTAGCGGGCCAAATGAGCAGTTCTTC.

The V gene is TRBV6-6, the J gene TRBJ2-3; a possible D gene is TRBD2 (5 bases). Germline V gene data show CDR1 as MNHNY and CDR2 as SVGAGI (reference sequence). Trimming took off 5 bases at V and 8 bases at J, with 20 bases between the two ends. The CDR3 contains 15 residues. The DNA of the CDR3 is TGTGCCAGCAGTCCTCGACTAAGCGGAGTGACTACGCAGTATTTT. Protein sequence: CASSPRLSGVTTQYF.

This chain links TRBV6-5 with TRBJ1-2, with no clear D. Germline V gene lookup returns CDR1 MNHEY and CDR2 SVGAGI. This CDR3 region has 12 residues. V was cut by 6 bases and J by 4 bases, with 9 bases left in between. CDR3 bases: TGTGCCAGCAGGAGGGCTTCCTATGGCTACACCTTC. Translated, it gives CASRRASYGYTF.

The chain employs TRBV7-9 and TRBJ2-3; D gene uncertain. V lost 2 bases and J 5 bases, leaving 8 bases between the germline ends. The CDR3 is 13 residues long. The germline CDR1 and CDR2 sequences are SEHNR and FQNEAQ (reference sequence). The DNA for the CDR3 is TGTGCCAGCAGCTTAAGGGCCGAAGATACGCAGTATTTT. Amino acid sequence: CASSLRAEDTQYF.

CDR3 DNA: TGTGCCAGCAGCTCTACAGAGGGCGGGGAGCTGTTTTTT. Its translation: CASSSTEGGELFF. The rearrangement joins TRBV7-9 to TRBJ2-2; D is possibly TRBD2 (5 bases). Trimming took off 4 bases at V and 7 bases at J, with 10 bases between the two ends. Germline V gene lookup returns CDR1 SEHNR and CDR2 FQNEAQ (reference sequence). This CDR3 has 13 amino acids.

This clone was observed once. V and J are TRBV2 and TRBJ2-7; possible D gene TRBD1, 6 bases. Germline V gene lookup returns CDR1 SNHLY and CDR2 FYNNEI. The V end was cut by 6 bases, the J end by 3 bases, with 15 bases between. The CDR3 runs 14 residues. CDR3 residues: CASSPGTNLYEQYF. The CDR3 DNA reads TGTGCCAGCAGCCCCGGGACAAATCTCTACGAGCAGTACTTC.

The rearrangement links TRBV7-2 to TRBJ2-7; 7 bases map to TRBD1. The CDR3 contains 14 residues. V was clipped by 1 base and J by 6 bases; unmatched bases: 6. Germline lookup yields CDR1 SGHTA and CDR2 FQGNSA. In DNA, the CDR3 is TGTGCCAGCAGCTTAGAAAGGGGGCCCCGCGAGCAGTACTTC. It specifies CASSLERGPREQYF. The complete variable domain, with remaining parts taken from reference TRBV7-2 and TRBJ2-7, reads GAGVSQSPSNKVTEKGKDVELRCDPISGHTALYWYRQSLGQGLEFLIYFQGNSAPDKSGLPSDRFSAERTGGSVSTLTIQRTQQEDSAVYLCASSLERGPREQYFGPGTRLTVT.

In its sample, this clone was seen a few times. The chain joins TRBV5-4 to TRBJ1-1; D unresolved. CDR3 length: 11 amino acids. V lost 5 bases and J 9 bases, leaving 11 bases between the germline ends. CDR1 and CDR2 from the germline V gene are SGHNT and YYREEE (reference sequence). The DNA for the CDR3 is TGTGCCAGCAGACAAGCTGGGAAAGCTTTCTTT. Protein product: CASRQAGKAFF.

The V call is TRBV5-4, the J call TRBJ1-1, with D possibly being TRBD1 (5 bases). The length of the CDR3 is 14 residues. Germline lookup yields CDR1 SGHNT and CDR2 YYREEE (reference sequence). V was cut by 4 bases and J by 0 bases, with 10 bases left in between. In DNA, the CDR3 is TGTGCCAGCAGCCAGGGACGGATGAACACTGAAGCTTTCTTT. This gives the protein CASSQGRMNTEAFF.

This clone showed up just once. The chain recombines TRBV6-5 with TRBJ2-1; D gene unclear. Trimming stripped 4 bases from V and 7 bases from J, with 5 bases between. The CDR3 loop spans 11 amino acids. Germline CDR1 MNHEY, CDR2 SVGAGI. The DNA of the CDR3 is TGTGCCAGCAGTTTTAGTAATGAGCAGTTCTTC. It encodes CASSFSNEQFF.

The CDR3 region is CASSLVSGGPGDTQYF. The DNA of the CDR3 is TGCGCCAGCAGCTTGGTTTCGGGAGGGCCTGGAGATACGCAGTATTTT. The chain recombines TRBV5-1 with TRBJ2-3; TRBD2 matches at 8 bases. The CDR3 contains 16 residues. CDR1 and CDR2 from the germline V gene are SGHRS and YFSETQ. The V and J ends lost 0 bases and 5 bases, in that order; junction bases with no gene match: 8. Full variable domain (outside the CDR3, taken from reference TRBV5-1 and TRBJ2-3): KAGVTQTPRYLIKTRGQQVTLSCSPISGHRSVSWYQQTPGQGLQFLFEYFSETQRNKGNFPGRFSGRQFSNSRSEMNVSTLELGDSALYLCASSLVSGGPGDTQYFGPGTRLTVL.

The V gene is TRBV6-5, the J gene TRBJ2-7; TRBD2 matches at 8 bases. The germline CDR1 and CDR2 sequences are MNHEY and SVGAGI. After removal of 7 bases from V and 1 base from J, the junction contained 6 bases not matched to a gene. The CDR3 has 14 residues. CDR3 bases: TGTGCCAGCAACCCCTCTAGCGGGTCCTACGAGCAGTACTTC. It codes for CASNPSSGSYEQYF.